The 5 T cell receptor beta chains below all came from one sample that was sequenced in a study of T cells after yellow fever vaccination. Via MiXCR, TCRdb re-called the 5' RACE reads, giving one row per CDR3 protein. The sample comprises about 210,000 distinct CDR3 sequences, roughly 3.3% of which are singletons, and roughly 3.2% rests with the top ten. Sample: CD4+ T cells sorted from PBMCs, taken 10 days after the yellow fever booster vaccination. The receptor set was obtained from a man aged 18 to 35 who received the YFV17D yellow fever vaccine.

CDR3 residues: CASSQAQEAFF. CDR3 sequence (DNA): TGTGCCAGTAGCCAAGCGCAGGAGGCTTTCTTT. The chain is built from TRBV19 and TRBJ1-1; D is unresolved. The CDR3 has 11 amino acids. Germline CDR1 reads LNHDA; CDR2 reads SQIVND (reference sequence). Trimming pared 6 bases from V and 11 bases from J, leaving 13 bases between.

CDR3: CASSSREIIRLAGELFF. The CDR3 DNA is TGCGCCAGCAGCTCCAGGGAGATAATCCGTCTGGCCGGGGAGCTGTTTTTT. The chain joins TRBV5-1 to TRBJ2-2; tentatively, D is TRBD1 or TRBD2 (5 bases each). This CDR3 spans 17 amino acids. The germline V gene encodes CDR1 SGHRS and CDR2 YFSETQ. Trimming took off 3 bases at V and 6 bases at J, with 21 bases between the two ends.

This clonotype was counted at least ten times. The J gene is TRBJ2-3, the V gene TRBV7-2; TRBD2 matches 8 bases. Trimming removed 2 bases from V and 1 base from J; junction bases left unmatched: 5. Germline V lookup: CDR1 SGHTA, CDR2 FQGNSA. This CDR3 is built from 16 residues. The CDR3 is CASSLQAGGGTDTQYF. The CDR3 bases are TGTGCCAGCAGCTTACAGGCGGGGGGAGGCACAGATACGCAGTATTTT.

This clonotype was seen repeatedly, ten times or more. The chain joins TRBV11-2 to TRBJ2-3, with D maybe TRBD2 (6 bases). Germline V lookup: CDR1 SGHAT, CDR2 FQNNGV. The V gene lost 1 base and the J gene lost 5 bases, with 13 bases spanning the gap. The CDR3 spans 15 residues. The CDR3 DNA reads as TGTGCCAGCAGCTTAGTTGGTAGCGGAGGAGATACGCAGTATTTT. Translating gives CASSLVGSGGDTQYF.

This clonotype was counted at least ten times. The chain carries TRBV9 and TRBJ2-5; 7 bases line up with TRBD2. Germline V gives CDR1 SGDLS, CDR2 YYNGEE. This CDR3 has 16 amino acids. V lost 0 bases, J lost 5 bases, and 10 bases stayed unmatched. For the CDR3, the DNA is TGTGCCAGCAGCGTAGGGGGCCCTAGCGGATGGGAGACCCAGTACTTC. It yields the protein CASSVGGPSGWETQYF.